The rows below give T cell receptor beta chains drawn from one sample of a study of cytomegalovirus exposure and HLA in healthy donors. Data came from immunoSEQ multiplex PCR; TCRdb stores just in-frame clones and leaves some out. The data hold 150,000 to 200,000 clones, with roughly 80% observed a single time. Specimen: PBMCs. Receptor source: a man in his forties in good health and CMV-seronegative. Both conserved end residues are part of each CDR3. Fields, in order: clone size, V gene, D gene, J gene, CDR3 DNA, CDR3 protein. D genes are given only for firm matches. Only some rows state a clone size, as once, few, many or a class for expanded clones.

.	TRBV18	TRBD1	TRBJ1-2	TGTGCCAGCTCACCACCGGCAGGGACAGGGACGACTAACTATGGCTACACCTTC	CASSPPAGTGTTNYGYTF
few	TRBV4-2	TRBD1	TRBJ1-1	TGTGCCAGCAGCCCGCAGGGGGCAGAAAACACTGAAGCTTTCTTT	CASSPQGAENTEAFF
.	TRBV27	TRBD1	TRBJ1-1	TGTGCCACCAGGGGACAGGTATTCTACGAAGCTTTCTTT	CATRGQVFYEAFF
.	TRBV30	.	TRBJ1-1	TGTGCCTGGAAAGTGAGTGAAGCTTTCTTT	CAWKVSEAFF
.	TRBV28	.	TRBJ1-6	TGTGCCAGCAGCCCGGGCCTGGGGGGTTCACCCCTCCACTTT	CASSPGLGGSPLHF
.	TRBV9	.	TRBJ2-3	TGTGCCAGCAGCTTCACCCGTGGGGCGGGAAGCACAGATACGCAGTATTTT	CASSFTRGAGSTDTQYF
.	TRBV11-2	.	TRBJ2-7	TGTGCCAGCAGCTTAGACTGGACTCTAAGCTCCTACGAGCAGTACTTC	CASSLDWTLSSYEQYF
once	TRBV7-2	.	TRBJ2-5	TGTGCCAGCAGCCCACACCCCCAAGAGACCCAGTACTTC	CASSPHPQETQYF
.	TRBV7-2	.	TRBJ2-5	TGTGCCAGCAGCCCTCGACAGGAGCAAGAGACCCAGTACTTC	CASSPRQEQETQYF
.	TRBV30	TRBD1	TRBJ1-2	TGTGCCTGGAGTGTTGGCAGGGGGGTCCGGGGCTACACCTTC	CAWSVGRGVRGYTF
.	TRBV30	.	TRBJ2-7	TGTGCCTGCCAAATCGGACAGCTTGTGATCAGAAGCTCCTACGAGCAGTACTTC	CACQIGQLVIRSSYEQYF
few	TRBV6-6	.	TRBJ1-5	TGTGCCAGCAGCCTCACCGGGACAAGCAATCAGCCCCAGCATTTT	CASSLTGTSNQPQHF
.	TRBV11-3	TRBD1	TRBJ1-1	TGTGCCAGCAGCTCCCGACAGGGACCTGAAGCTTTCTTT	CASSSRQGPEAFF
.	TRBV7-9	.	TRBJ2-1	TGTGCCAGCAGTCCCAGAGGGTACAATGAGCAGTTCTTC	CASSPRGYNEQFF
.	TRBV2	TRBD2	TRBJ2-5	TGTGCCAGCAGTTTACTAGCGGGGGGCCAAGAGACCCAGTACTTC	CASSLLAGGQETQYF
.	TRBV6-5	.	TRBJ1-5	TGTGCCAGCAGTACAGACAGGAACCTAAATCAGCCCCAGCATTTT	CASSTDRNLNQPQHF
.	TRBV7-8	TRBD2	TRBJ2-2	TGTGCCAGCAGCTTCCGCACTAGCGGGGGGGCCCTTGGCGCCGGGGAGCTGTTTTTT	CASSFRTSGGALGAGELFF
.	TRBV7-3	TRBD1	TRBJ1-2	TGTGCCAGCAGCTTAGGACAGGGGAACTATGGCTACACCTTC	CASSLGQGNYGYTF
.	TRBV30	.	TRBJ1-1	TGTGCCTGGAGTGGTTTAGGAAGGGGGAGAGGGACTGAAGCTTTCTTT	CAWSGLGRGRGTEAFF
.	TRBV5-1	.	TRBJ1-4	TGCGCCAGCAGCTTGGAAGGAGGGGCCGCTGAAAAACTGTTTTTT	CASSLEGGAAEKLFF
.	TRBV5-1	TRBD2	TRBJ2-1	TGCGCCAGCAGCTCGACTAGCGGGAGGTACAATGAGCAGTTCTTC	CASSSTSGRYNEQFF
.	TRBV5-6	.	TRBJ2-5	TGTGCCAGCAGCTTGATCCGGGGATTACAAGAGACCCAGTACTTC	CASSLIRGLQETQYF
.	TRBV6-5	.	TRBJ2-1	TGTGCCAGCAGTTCTCGGGCCGGGAGTGAGCAGTTCTTC	CASSSRAGSEQFF
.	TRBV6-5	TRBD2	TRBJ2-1	TGTGCCAGCAGTACCCGGGGGAGGGCCGGGGAGCAGTTCTTC	CASSTRGRAGEQFF
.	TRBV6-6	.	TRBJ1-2	TGTGCCAGCAGTGGACATGGGGGCGAGTATGGCTACACCTTC	CASSGHGGEYGYTF
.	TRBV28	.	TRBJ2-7	TGTGCCAGCAACAGGGCCTACGAGCAGTACTTC	CASNRAYEQYF
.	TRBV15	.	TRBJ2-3	TGTGCCACCAGCAGGAAGGGTGGAGGTCCTACAGATACGCAGTATTTT	CATSRKGGGPTDTQYF
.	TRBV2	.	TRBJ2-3	TGTGCCAGCAGACTCGGGACTAGCACAGATACGCAGTATTTT	CASRLGTSTDTQYF
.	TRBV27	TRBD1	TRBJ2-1	TGTGCCAGCAGTATCGGGACAGCCAACAATGAGCAGTTCTTC	CASSIGTANNEQFF
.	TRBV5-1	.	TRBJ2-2	TGCGCCAGCAGATCAGGCGGGCCCGGGGAGCTGTTTTTT	CASRSGGPGELFF
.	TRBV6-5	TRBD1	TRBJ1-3	TGTGCCAGCAGTTACTCGCAGGGGGCGGGAAACACCATATATTTT	CASSYSQGAGNTIYF
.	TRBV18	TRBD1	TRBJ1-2	TGTGCCAGCTCACCTGCTTCCGGGACAGGGACTGGTCGAGGCTACACCTTC	CASSPASGTGTGRGYTF
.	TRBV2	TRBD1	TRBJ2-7	TGTGCCAGCAGTGCCGGGACAGGGAGGTACGAGCAGTACTTC	CASSAGTGRYEQYF
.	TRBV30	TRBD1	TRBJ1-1	TGTGCCTGGGAAAAACGGGACAGGGAGAACACTGAAGCTTTCTTT	CAWEKRDRENTEAFF
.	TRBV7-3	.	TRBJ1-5	TGTGCCAGCAGTCTGGACAGTGGTCAGCCCCAGCATTTT	CASSLDSGQPQHF
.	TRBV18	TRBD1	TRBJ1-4	TGTGCCAGCTCACCGCTGTCGGGACAGGGAAATGAAAAACTGTTTTTT	CASSPLSGQGNEKLFF
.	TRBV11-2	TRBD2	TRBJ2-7	TGTGCCAGCAGCCGAACCCGGACTAGCGTCTACGAGCAGTACTTC	CASSRTRTSVYEQYF
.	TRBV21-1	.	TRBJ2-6	TGTGCCAGCAGCAAAGTGCGGCTAGCGGGGGCTTGCTCTGGGGCCAACGTCCTGACTTTC	CASSKVRLAGACSGANVLTF
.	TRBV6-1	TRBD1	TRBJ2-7	TGTGCCAGCAAGACAGGGGCCGCGATCTACGAGCAGTACTTC	CASKTGAAIYEQYF
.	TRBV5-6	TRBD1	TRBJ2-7	TGTGCCAGCAGCTTTGCTACCGGGACAGGGACCTACGAGCAGTACTTC	CASSFATGTGTYEQYF
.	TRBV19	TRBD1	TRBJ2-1	TGTGCCAGTAGAAACAGGGGGGCCGACGAGCAGTTCTTC	CASRNRGADEQFF